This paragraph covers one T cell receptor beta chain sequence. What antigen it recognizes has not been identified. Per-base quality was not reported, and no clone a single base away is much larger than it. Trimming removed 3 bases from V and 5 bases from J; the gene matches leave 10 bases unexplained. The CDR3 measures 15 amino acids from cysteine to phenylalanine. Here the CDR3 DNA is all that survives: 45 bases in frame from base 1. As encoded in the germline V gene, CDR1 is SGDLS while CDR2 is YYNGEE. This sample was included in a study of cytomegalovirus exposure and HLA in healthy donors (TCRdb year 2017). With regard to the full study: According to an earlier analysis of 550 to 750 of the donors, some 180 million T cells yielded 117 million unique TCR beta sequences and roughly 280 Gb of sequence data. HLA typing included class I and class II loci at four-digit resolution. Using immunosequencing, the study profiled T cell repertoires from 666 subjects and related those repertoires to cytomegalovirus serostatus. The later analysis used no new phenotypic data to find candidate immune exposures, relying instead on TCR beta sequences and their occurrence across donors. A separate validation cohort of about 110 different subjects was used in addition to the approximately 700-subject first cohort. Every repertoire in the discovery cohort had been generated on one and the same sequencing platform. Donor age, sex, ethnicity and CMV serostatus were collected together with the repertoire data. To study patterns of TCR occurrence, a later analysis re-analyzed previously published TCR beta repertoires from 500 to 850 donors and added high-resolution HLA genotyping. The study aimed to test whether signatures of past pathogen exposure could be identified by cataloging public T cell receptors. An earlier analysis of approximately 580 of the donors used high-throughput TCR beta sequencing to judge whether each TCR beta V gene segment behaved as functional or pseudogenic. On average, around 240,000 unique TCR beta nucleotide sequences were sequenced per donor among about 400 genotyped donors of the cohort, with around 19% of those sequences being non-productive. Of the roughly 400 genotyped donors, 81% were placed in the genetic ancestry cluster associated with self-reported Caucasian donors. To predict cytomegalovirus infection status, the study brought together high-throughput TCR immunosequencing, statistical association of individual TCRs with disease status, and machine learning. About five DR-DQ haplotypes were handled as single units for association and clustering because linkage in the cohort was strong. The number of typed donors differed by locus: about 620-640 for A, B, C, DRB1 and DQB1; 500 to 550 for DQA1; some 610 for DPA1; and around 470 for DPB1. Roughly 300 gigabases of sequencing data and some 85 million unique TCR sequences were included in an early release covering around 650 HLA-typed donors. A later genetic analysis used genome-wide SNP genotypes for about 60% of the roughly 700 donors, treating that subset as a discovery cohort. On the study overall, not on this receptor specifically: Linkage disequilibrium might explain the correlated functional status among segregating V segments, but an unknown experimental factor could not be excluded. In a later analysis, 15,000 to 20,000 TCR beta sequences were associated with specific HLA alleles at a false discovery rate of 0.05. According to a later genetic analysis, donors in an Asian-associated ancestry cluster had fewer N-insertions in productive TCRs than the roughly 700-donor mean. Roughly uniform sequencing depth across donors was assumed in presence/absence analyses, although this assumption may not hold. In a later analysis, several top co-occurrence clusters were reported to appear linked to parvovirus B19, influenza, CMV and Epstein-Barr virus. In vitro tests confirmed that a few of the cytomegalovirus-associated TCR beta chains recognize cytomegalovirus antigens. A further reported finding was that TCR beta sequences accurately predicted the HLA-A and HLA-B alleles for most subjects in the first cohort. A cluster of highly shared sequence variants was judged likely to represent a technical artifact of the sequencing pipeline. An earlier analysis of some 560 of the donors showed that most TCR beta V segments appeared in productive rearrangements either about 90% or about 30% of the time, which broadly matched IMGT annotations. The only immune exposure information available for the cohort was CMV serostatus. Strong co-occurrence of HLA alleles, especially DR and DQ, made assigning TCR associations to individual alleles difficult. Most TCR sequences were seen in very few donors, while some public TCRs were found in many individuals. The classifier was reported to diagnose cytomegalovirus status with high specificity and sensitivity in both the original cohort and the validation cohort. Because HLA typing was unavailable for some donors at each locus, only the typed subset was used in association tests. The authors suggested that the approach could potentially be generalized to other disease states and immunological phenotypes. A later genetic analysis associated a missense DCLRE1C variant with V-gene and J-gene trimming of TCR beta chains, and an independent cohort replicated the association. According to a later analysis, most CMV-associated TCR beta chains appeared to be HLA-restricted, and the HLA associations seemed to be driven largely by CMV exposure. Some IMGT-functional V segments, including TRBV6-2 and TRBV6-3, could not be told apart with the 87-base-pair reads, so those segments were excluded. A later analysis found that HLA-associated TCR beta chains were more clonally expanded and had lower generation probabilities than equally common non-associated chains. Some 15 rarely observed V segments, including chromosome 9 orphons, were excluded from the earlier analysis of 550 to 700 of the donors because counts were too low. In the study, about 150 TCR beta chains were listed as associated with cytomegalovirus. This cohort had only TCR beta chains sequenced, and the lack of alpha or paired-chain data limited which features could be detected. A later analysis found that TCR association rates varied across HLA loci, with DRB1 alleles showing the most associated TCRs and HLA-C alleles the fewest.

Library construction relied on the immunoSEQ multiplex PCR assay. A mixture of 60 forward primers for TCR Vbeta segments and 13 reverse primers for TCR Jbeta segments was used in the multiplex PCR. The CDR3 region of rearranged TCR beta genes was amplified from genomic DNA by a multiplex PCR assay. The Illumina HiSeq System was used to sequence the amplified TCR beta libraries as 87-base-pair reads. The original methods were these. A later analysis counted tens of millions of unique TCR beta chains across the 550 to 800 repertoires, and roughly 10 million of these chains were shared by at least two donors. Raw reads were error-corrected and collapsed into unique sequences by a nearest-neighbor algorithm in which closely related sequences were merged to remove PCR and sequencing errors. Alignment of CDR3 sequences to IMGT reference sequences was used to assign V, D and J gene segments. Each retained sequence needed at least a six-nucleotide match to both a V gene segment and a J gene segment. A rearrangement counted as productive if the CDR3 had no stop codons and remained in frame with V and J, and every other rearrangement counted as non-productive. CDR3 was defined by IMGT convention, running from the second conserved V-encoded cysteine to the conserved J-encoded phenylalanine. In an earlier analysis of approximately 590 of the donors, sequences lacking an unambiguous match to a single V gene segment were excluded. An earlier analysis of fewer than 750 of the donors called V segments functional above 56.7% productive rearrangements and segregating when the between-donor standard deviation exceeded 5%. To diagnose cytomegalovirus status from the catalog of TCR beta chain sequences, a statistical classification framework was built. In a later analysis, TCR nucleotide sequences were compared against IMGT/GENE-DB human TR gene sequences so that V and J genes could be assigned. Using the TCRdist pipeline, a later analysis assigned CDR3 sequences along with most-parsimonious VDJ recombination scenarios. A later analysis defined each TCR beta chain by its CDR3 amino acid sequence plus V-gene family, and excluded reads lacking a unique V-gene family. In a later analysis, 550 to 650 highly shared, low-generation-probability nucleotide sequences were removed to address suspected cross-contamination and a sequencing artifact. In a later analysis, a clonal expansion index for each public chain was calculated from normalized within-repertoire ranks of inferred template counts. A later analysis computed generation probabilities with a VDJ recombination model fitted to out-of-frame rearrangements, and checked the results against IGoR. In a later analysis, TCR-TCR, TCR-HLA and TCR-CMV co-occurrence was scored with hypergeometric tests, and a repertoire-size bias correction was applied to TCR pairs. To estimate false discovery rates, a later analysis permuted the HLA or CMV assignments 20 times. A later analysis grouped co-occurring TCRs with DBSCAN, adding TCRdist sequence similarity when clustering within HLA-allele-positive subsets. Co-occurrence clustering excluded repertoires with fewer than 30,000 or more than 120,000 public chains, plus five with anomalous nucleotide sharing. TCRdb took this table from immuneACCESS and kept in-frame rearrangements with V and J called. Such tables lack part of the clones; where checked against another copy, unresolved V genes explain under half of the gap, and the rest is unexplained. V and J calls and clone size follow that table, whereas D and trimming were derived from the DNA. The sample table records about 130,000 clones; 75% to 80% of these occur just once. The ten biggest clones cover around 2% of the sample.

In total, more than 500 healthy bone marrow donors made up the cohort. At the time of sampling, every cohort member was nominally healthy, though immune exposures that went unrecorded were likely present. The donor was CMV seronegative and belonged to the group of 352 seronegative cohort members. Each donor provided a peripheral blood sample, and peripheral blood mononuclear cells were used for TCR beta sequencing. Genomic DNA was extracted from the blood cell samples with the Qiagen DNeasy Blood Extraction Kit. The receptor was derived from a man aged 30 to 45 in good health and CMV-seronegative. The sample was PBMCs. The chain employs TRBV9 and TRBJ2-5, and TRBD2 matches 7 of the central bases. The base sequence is TGTGCCAGCAGCGAGGGTGGGGGGGTTTGGGAGACCCAGTACTTC. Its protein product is CASSEGGGVWETQYF.